The clone carrying this TCR beta chain was seen ten or more times. Its target is unknown. The data originate from a study of T cells in Graves' hyperthyroidism and ophthalmopathy. General observations from the study: Researchers found most expanded thyroid clonotypes above 0.001 in blood as well.

It was uncontrolled infection, other autoimmune disease, pregnancy or lactation that excluded patients. This CDR3 comprises 16 residues. The ends were cut back, 4 bases at V and 6 bases at J, with 22 bases in the middle. In germline, CDR1 is DFQATT, CDR2 SNEGSKA (reference sequence). TCR beta CDR3 regions were amplified from RNA. The TCR CDR3 was amplified in a first-round RT-PCR using the HTBI primer set. In TCRdb, the multiplex PCR reads were re-called with MiXCR into one record per CDR3 protein. The repertoire holds 500,000 to 750,000 distinct CDR3 sequences, with approximately 15% as singletons. The receptor's source is a woman aged 18 to 35 with Graves' ophthalmopathy. The chain links TRBV20-1 to TRBJ1-5, with D possibly being TRBD1 (5 bases). The sample was blood. CDR3 region: CSATTGLAGSSQPQHF. In nucleotides, the CDR3 is TGCAGTGCTACCACGGGGCTGGCAGGGTCGAGTCAGCCCCAGCATTTT.